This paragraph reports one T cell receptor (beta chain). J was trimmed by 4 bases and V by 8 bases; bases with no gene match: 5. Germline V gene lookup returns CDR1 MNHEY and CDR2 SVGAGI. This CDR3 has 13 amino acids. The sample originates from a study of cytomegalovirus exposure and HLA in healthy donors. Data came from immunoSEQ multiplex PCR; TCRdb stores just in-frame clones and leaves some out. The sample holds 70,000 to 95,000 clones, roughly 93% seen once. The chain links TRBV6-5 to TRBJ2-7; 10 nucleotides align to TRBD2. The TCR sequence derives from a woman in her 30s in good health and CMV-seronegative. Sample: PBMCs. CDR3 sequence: CASVPSGSYEQYF. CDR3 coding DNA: TGTGCCAGCGTTCCTAGCGGGAGTTACGAGCAGTACTTC.